A selection of T cell receptor beta chains follows, all from one sample in a study of read filtering for tumor transcriptome and immune sequencing. TCRdb analysed the reads with MiXCR anew, one entry per CDR3 protein. The sample lists about 63,000 distinct CDR3 sequences, roughly 14% occurring once. Material: a population of CD138-negative cells sorted from bone marrow. All receptors derive from a donor aged 40 or older with multiple myeloma. Both conserved end residues are part of each CDR3. The order of the fields is clone size, V gene, D gene, J gene, CDR3 protein, CDR3 DNA. The D gene is left open where the match is weak. Some rows have no size entry. The others give once, few or many, or a class for an expanded clone.

many	TRBV30	NA	TRBJ2-3	CAWTTGRTQYF	TGTGCCTGGACGACAGGGAGGACGCAGTATTTT
few	TRBV20-1	TRBD2	TRBJ2-3	CSAPSPGTSGSISDTQYF	TGCAGTGCCCCTAGTCCCGGGACTAGCGGGAGTATCTCAGATACGCAGTATTTT
many	TRBV20-1	TRBD2	TRBJ2-1	CSARGRRSGRAGDNEQFF	TGCAGTGCTAGAGGGAGAAGGAGCGGGAGGGCCGGGGACAATGAGCAGTTCTTC
many	TRBV20-1	NA	TRBJ2-7	CSASGGGRTYEQYF	TGCAGTGCCTCGGGGGGCGGGAGAACCTACGAGCAGTACTTC
many	TRBV29-1	NA	TRBJ2-7	CSAETRESYEQYF	TGCAGCGCTGAGACCAGGGAATCCTACGAGCAGTACTTC
few	TRBV7-8	TRBD1	TRBJ2-7	CASSKTGTGDEQYF	TGTGCCAGCAGCAAGACCGGGACAGGGGACGAGCAGTACTTC
many	TRBV20-1	TRBD1	TRBJ1-5	CSARDRATGARNQPQHF	TGCAGTGCTAGAGATAGGGCCACAGGGGCGCGCAATCAGCCCCAGCATTTT
many	TRBV15	NA	TRBJ2-2	CATSPLAPTGELFF	TGTGCCACCTCACCGCTAGCGCCCACCGGGGAGCTGTTTTTT
many	TRBV10-3	NA	TRBJ2-6	CAITGDSGDVLTF	TGTGCCATCACCGGGGACTCTGGGGACGTCCTGACTTTC
many	TRBV7-9	NA	TRBJ2-3	CASSWTDGTDTQYF	TGTGCCAGCAGCTGGACGGACGGTACAGATACGCAGTATTTT
NA	TRBV29-1	TRBD2	TRBJ2-1	CSRGGSYYKEQFF	TGCAGCCGGGGCGGGAGCTACTACAAAGAGCAGTTCTTC
many	TRBV5-5	TRBD1	TRBJ1-1	CASSLGRQGEGEAFF	TGTGCCAGCAGCTTGGGCAGACAGGGTGAGGGTGAAGCTTTCTTT
NA	TRBV28	NA	TRBJ2-6	CANSRRSGANVLTF	TGTGCCAACTCAAGAAGGTCTGGGGCCAACGTCCTGACTTTC
many	TRBV7-9	TRBD1	TRBJ1-2	CASSGRQGPNYGYTF	TGTGCCAGCAGCGGCCGACAGGGGCCTAACTATGGCTACACCTTC
NA	TRBV27	NA	TRBJ2-3	CASSRGTSRVTDTQYF	TGTGCCAGCAGCCGAGGGACCAGCAGGGTCACGGATACGCAGTATTTT
NA	TRBV12-3/TRBV12-4	TRBD2	TRBJ2-2	CASSLLPGLAKRTTGELFF	TGTGCCAGCAGTCTCCTTCCGGGACTAGCCAAACGTACCACCGGGGAGCTGTTTTTT
many	TRBV9	TRBD2	TRBJ2-1	CASSVGASGRPINEQFF	TGTGCCAGCAGCGTAGGGGCTAGCGGGAGGCCCATCAATGAGCAGTTCTTC
few	TRBV27	NA	TRBJ1-1	CASSYLGQMNTEAFF	TGTGCCAGCAGCTACCTAGGACAGATGAACACTGAAGCTTTCTTT
many	TRBV30	NA	TRBJ2-3	CAWTRDSFAGTDTQYF	TGTGCCTGGACACGGGACTCGTTTGCGGGCACAGATACGCAGTATTTT
many	TRBV5-1	NA	TRBJ1-6	CASSWDFGPLHF	TGCGCCAGCAGTTGGGACTTTGGGCCCCTCCACTTT
NA	TRBV5-1	NA	TRBJ2-1	CASILDRPGPRDTMNNEQFF	TGCGCCAGCATCTTGGATCGACCCGGTCCCCGGGACACAATGAACAATGAGCAGTTCTTC
many	TRBV7-3	NA	TRBJ2-3	CASSSFTDTQYF	TGTGCCAGCAGCTCCTTCACAGATACGCAGTATTTT
NA	TRBV27	NA	TRBJ2-1	CASSYSRSYEQFF	TGTGCCAGCAGTTACAGCAGGAGCTATGAGCAGTTCTTC
many	TRBV10-3	NA	TRBJ1-2	CAISDPGRSVEGYTF	TGTGCCATCAGTGACCCAGGGCGCTCGGTTGAAGGCTACACCTTC
many	TRBV29-1	NA	TRBJ2-7	CSVEQGLGRTYEQYF	TGCAGCGTTGAGCAGGGTTTAGGAAGGACCTACGAGCAGTACTTC
many	TRBV28	TRBD1	TRBJ2-1	CASSRDRGPYNEQFF	TGTGCCAGCAGTCGGGACAGGGGCCCTTACAATGAGCAGTTCTTC
many	TRBV29-1	NA	TRBJ2-6	CSSNFLAGTGANVLTF	TGCTCTTCGAATTTCTTAGCAGGGACTGGGGCCAACGTCCTGACTTTC
few	TRBV7-7	TRBD2	TRBJ2-1	CASSLDSGSGRNNEQFF	TGTGCTAGCAGCTTAGACAGTGGTAGCGGGCGAAACAATGAGCAGTTCTTC
many	TRBV20-1	TRBD1	TRBJ1-6	CSAGSGGGNSPLHF	TGCAGTGCTGGGTCAGGGGGCGGAAATTCACCCCTCCACTTT
many	TRBV5-1	TRBD1	TRBJ1-1	CASSLLTGGYTEAFF	TGCGCCAGCAGCTTGCTGACAGGGGGATACACTGAAGCTTTCTTT
many	TRBV20-1	NA	TRBJ1-5	CSAVIRGNQPQHF	TGCAGTGCCGTGATACGTGGCAATCAGCCCCAGCATTTT
NA	TRBV20-1	NA	TRBJ2-7	CSARGDNLYEQYF	TGCAGTGCTAGAGGGGACAATCTCTACGAGCAGTACTTC
many	TRBV4-1	TRBD2	TRBJ2-1	CASSLGTSGREYEQFF	TGTGCCAGCAGCCTCGGGACTAGCGGGAGAGAATATGAGCAGTTCTTC
NA	TRBV20-1	NA	TRBJ2-1	CSASQRTTYANNERFF	TGCAGTGCTAGTCAACGGACTACCTACGCCAACAATGAGCGGTTCTTC
NA	TRBV19	NA	TRBJ2-1	CASRGVDSYNEQFF	TGTGCCAGCAGAGGAGTGGACTCCTACAATGAGCAGTTCTTC
many	TRBV12-3/TRBV12-4	NA	TRBJ1-1	CASSFMDVNEAFF	TGTGCCAGCAGTTTCATGGACGTCAATGAAGCTTTCTTT
many	TRBV7-3	TRBD2	TRBJ2-2	CASSLAGGSTGELFF	TGTGCCAGCAGCTTAGCGGGAGGGTCCACCGGGGAGCTGTTTTTT
many	TRBV7-9	NA	TRBJ2-7	CAVGRDHYEQYF	TGTGCAGTGGGGCGGGACCACTACGAGCAGTACTTC
many	TRBV12-3/TRBV12-4	NA	TRBJ2-7	CASSPDSYEQYF	TGTGCCAGCAGTCCCGACAGCTACGAGCAGTACTTC
many	TRBV7-8	TRBD1	TRBJ2-1	CASSSRQGSSSYNEQFF	TGTGCCAGCAGCTCCAGACAGGGGAGTAGCTCCTACAATGAGCAGTTCTTC
many	TRBV20-1	TRBD2	TRBJ2-1	CSARGGSGRSSYNEQFF	TGCAGTGCTAGAGGGGGTAGCGGGAGGAGCTCCTACAATGAGCAGTTCTTC
many	TRBV6-4	NA	TRBJ2-2	CASSELVDTGELFF	TGTGCCAGCAGTGAACTAGTGGACACCGGGGAGCTGTTTTTT
few	TRBV7-2	NA	TRBJ1-2	CASSLVQYSYTF	TGTGCCAGCAGCTTAGTTCAGTACAGCTACACCTTC
hyperexpanded	TRBV12-5	NA	TRBJ2-1	CASGLSGDFYNEQFF	TGTGCTAGTGGTTTGTCTGGGGATTTCTACAATGAGCAGTTCTTC
few	TRBV6-5	TRBD2	TRBJ2-5	CASSYEPSGAQETQYF	TGTGCCAGCAGTTACGAGCCTAGCGGGGCCCAAGAGACCCAGTACTTC